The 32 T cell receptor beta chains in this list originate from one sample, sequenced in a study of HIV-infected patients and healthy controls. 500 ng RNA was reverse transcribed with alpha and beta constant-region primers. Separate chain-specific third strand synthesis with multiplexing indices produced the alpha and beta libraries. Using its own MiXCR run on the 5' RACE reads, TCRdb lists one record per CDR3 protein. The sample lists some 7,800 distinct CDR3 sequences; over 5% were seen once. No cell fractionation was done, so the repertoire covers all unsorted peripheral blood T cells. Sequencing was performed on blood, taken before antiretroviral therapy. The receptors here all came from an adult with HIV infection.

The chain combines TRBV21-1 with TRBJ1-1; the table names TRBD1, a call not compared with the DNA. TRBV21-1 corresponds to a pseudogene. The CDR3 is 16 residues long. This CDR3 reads CASSNLKPQGNYEAFF. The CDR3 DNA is TGTGCCAGCAGCAACCTCAAGCCTCAGGGAAATTATGAAGCTTTCTTT.

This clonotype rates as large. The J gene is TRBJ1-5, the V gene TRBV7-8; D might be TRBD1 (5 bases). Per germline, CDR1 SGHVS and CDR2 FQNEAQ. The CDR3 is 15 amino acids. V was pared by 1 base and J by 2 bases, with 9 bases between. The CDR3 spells CASSLGVGRNQPQHF. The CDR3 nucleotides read TGTGCCAGCAGCTTAGGGGTGGGACGCAATCAGCCCCAGCATTTT.

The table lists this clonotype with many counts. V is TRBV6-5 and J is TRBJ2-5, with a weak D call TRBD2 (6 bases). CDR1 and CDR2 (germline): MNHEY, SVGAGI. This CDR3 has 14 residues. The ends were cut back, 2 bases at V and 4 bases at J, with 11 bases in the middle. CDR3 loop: CASSYMGGGETQYF. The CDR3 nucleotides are TGTGCCAGCAGTTACATGGGGGGAGGAGAGACCCAGTACTTC.

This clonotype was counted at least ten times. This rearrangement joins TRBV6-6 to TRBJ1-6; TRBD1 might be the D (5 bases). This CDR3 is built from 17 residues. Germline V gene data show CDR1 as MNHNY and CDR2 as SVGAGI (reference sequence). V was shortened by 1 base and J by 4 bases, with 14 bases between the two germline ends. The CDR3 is CASSYFSRDGYNSPLHF. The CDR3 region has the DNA TGTGCCAGCAGTTACTTCAGTAGGGACGGGTATAATTCACCCCTCCACTTT.

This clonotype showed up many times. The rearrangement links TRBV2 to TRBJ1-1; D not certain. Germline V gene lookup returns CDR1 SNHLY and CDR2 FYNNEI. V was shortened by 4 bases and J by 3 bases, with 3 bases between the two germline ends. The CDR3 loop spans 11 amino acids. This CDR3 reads CASSGYTEAFF. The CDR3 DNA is TGTGCCAGCAGTGGATACACTGAAGCTTTCTTT.

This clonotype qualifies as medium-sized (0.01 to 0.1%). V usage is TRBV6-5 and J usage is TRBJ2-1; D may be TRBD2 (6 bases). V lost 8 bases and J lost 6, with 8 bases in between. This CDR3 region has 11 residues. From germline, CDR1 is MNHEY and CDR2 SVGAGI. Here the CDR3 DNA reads TGTGCCAGCCTCGGGGGCAATGAGCAGTTCTTC. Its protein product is CASLGGNEQFF.

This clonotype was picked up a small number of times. CDR3 DNA: TGTGCCACCAGTGACCTCCCCCACCGTAGGGTACCGTACGAGCAGTACGTC. As protein: CATSDLPHRRVPYEQYV. This sequence joins TRBV24-1 and TRBJ2-7; D ambiguous. Germline V gene lookup returns CDR1 KGHDR and CDR2 SFDVKD. The CDR3 consists of 17 residues. The V end was cut by 4 bases, the J end by 4 bases, with 22 bases between.

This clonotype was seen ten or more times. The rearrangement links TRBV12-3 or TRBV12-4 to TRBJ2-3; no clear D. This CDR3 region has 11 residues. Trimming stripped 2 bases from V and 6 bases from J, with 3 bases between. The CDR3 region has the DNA TGTGCCAGCAGTTTAAAGGATACGCAGTATTTT. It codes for CASSLKDTQYF.

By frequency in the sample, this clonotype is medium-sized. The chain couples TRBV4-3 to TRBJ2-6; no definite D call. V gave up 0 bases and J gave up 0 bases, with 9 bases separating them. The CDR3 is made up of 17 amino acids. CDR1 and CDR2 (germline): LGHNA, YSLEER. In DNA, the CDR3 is TGCGCCAGCAGCCAAGACTCGCGCAGCTCTGGGGCCAACGTCCTGACTTTC. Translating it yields CASSQDSRSSGANVLTF.

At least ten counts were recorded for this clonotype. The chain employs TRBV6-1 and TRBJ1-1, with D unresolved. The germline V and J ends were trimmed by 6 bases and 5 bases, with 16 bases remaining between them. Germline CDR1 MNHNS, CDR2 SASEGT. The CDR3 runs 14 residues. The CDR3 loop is CASSPSRGSTEAFF. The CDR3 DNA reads TGTGCCAGCAGCCCCTCGCGGGGATCGACTGAAGCTTTCTTT.

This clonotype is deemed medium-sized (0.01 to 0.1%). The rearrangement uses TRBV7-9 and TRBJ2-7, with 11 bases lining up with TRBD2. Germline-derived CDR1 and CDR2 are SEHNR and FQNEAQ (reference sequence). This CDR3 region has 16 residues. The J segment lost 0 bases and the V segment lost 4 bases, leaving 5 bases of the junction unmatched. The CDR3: CASSSTTSGTSYEQYF. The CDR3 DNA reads TGTGCCAGCAGCTCCACGACTAGCGGGACCTCCTACGAGCAGTACTTC.

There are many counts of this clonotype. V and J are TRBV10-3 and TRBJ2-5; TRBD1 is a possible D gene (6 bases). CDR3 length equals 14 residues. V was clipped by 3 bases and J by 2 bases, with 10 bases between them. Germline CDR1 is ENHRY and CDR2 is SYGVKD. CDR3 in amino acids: CAISDSTGQETQYF. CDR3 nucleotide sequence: TGTGCCATCAGTGATTCGACAGGACAAGAGACCCAGTACTTC.

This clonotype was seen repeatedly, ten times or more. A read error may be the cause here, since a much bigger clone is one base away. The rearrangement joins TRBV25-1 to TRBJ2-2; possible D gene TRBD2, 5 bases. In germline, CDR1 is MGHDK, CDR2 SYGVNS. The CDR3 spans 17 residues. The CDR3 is CASSEYPGIRNTGDLFF. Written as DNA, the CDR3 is TGTGCCAGCAGTGAATATCCGGGGATCAGAAACACCGGGGATCTGTTTTTT.

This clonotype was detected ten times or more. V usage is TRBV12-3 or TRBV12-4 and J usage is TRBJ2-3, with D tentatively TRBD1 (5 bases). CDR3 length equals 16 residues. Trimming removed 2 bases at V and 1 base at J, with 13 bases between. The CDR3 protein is CASSLTQGMGTDTQYF. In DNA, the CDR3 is TGTGCCAGCAGTTTAACGCAGGGCATGGGCACAGATACGCAGTATTTT.

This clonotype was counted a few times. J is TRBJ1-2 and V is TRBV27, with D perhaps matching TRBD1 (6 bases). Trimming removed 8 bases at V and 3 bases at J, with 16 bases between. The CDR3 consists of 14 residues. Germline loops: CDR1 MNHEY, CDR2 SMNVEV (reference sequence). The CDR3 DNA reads TGTGCCAGCTCAAGGTCGGGGGGCTACTATGGCTACACCTTC. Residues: CASSRSGGYYGYTF.

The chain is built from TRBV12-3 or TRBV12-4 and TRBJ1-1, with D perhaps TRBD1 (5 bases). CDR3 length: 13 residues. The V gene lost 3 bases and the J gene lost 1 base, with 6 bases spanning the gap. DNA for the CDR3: TGTGCCAGCAGTTTTGGACAGAACACTGAAGCTTTCTTT. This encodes CASSFGQNTEAFF.

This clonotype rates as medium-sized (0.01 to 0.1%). CDR3 amino acids: CSASEFQGRVLAGVVDEQFF. CDR3 sequence (DNA): TGCAGTGCTAGCGAGTTCCAGGGAAGGGTACTAGCGGGGGTTGTCGATGAGCAGTTCTTC. The chain combines TRBV20-1 with TRBJ2-1, with 11 bases that match TRBD2. The trim removed 3 bases at V and 8 bases at J, leaving 24 bases unmatched. The CDR3 has 20 residues. The germline gives CDR1 DFQATT, CDR2 SNEGSKA (reference sequence).

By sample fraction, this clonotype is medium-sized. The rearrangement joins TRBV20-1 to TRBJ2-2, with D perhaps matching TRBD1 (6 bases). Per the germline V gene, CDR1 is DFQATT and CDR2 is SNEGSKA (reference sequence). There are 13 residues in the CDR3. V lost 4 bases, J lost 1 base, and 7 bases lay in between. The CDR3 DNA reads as TGCAGTGCTAACAGGGAGAACACCGGGGAGCTGTTTTTT. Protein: CSANRENTGELFF.

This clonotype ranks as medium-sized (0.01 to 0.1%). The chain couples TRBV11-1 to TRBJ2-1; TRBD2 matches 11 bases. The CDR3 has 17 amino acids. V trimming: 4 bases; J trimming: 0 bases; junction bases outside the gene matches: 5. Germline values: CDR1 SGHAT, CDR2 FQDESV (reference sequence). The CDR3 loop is CASSSGTSGSSYNEQFF. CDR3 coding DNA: TGTGCCAGCAGCTCCGGGACTAGCGGTAGCTCCTACAATGAGCAGTTCTTC.

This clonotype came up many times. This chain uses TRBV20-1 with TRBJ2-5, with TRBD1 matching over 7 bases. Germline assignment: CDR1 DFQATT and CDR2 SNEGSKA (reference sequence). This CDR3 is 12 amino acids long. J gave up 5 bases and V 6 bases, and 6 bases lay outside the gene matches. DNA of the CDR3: TGCAGTGCGCAGACAGGGTATGAGACCCAGTACTTC. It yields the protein CSAQTGYETQYF.

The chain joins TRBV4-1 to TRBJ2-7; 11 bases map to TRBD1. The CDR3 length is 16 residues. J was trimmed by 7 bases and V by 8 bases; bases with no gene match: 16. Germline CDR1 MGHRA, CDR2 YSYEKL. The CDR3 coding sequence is TGCGCCAGCCAAGGGGGGTTCGGACAGGGGGCTTGGGAGCAGTACTTC. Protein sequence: CASQGGFGQGAWEQYF.

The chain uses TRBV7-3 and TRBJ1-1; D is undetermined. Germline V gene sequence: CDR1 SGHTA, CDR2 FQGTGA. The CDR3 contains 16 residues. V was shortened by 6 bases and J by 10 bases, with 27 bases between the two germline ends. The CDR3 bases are TGTGCCAGCAGTCCTACCCCGGTTTTTTTCGGAGCCCGAGCTTTCTTT. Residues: CASSPTPVFFGARAFF.

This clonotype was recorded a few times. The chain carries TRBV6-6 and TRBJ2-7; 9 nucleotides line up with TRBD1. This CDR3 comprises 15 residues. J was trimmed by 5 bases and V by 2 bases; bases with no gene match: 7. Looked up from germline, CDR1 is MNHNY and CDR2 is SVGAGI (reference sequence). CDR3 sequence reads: CASSYPGQGSDEQYF. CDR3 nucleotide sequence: TGTGCCAGCAGTTACCCGGGACAGGGCAGCGACGAGCAGTACTTC.

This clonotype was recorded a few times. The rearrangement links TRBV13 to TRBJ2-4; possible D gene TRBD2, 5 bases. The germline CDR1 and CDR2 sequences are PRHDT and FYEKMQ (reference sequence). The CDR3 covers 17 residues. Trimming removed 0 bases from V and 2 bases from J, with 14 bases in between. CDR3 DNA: TGTGCCAGCAGCTTAGGAATGGTGGCGGGCTCCAAAAACATTCAGTACTTC. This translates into CASSLGMVAGSKNIQYF.

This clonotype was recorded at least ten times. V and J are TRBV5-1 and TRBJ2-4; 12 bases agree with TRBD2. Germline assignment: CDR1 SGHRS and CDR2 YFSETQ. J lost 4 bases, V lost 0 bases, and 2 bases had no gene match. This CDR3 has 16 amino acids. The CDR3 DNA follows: TGCGCCAGCAGCTTGGGACTAGCGGGGGAAAAAAACATTCAGTACTTC. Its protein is CASSLGLAGEKNIQYF.

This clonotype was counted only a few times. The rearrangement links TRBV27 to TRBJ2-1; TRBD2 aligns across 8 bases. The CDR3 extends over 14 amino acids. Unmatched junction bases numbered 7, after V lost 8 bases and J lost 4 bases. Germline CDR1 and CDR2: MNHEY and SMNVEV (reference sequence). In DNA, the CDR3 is TGTGCCAGCGGGGGGCTAGCGGGTTACAATGAGCAGTTCTTC. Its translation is CASGGLAGYNEQFF.

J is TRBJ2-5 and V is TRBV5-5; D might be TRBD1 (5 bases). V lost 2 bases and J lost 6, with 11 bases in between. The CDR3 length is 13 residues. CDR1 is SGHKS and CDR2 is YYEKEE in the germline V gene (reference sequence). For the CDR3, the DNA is TGTGCCAGCAGCTTACTCAGGGAACAGACCCAGTACTTC. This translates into CASSLLREQTQYF.

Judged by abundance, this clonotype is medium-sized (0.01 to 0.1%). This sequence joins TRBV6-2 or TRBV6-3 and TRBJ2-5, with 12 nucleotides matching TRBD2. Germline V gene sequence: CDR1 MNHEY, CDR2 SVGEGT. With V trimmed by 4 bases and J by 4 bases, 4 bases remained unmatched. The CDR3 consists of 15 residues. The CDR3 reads CASSLLTSGRETQYF. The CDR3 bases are TGTGCCAGCAGTTTGCTGACTAGCGGGAGAGAGACCCAGTACTTC.

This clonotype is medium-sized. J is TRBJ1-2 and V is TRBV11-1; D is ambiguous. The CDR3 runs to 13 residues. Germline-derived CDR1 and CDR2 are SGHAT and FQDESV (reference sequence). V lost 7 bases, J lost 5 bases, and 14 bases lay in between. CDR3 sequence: CASIVWSRYGYTF. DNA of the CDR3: TGTGCCAGCATTGTCTGGAGCCGATATGGCTACACCTTC.

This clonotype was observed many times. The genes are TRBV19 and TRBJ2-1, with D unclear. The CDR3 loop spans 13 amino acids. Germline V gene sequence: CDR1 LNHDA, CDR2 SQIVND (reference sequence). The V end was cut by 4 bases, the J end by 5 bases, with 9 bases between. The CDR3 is CASSRTRNNEQFF. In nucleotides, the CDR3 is TGTGCCAGTAGTAGGACGAGAAACAATGAGCAGTTCTTC.

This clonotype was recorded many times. DNA for the CDR3: TGCAGTGCTAGTTTGGGTGGCCCCTACAATGAGCAGTTCTTC. Translating gives CSASLGGPYNEQFF. The V and J genes are TRBV20-1 and TRBJ2-1; D not resolved. CDR1 is DFQATT and CDR2 is SNEGSKA in the germline V gene (reference sequence). CDR3 length: 14 amino acids. V lost 3 bases and J lost 2, with 11 bases in between.

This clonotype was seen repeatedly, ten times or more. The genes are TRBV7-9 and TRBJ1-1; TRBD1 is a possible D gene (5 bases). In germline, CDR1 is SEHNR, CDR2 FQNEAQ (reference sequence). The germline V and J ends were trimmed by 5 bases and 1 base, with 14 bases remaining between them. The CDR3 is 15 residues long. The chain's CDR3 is CASSPRSGTNTEAFF. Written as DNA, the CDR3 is TGTGCCAGCAGCCCGAGAAGCGGGACGAACACTGAAGCTTTCTTT.